Sequencing of this T cell receptor (beta chain) was carried out in a study of T cell responses to AZD1222 COVID-19 vaccine. Study outcomes and limitations: Mostly white British, mostly female donors; authors suggested clonal diversity may be underestimated. Among those given AZD1222, only six or seven were seropositive at baseline. No repertoire was sampled before or during the peak T cell response, only after it.

CDR3 length: 15 residues. V dropped 7 bases and J dropped 1 base, with 16 bases sitting between them. Germline V gene lookup returns CDR1 MNHEY and CDR2 SVGAGI. Using immunoSEQ multiplex PCR, the repertoire was profiled, and TCRdb retains in-frame clones only, with some absent. The sample has 30,000 to 35,000 clones; around 86% are singletons. A note on this clone: Its antigen is not identified.

The rearrangement links TRBV6-5 to TRBJ1-1; weak D call: TRBD1 (6 bases). This TCR came from an adult who received the AZD1222 COVID-19 vaccine. This sample comprised peripheral blood, obtained 28 days after the second AZD1222 dose. Here the CDR3 reads CASKTSGAQNTEAFF. As DNA, the CDR3 is TGTGCCAGCAAAACCTCGGGGGCACAGAACACTGAAGCTTTCTTT.